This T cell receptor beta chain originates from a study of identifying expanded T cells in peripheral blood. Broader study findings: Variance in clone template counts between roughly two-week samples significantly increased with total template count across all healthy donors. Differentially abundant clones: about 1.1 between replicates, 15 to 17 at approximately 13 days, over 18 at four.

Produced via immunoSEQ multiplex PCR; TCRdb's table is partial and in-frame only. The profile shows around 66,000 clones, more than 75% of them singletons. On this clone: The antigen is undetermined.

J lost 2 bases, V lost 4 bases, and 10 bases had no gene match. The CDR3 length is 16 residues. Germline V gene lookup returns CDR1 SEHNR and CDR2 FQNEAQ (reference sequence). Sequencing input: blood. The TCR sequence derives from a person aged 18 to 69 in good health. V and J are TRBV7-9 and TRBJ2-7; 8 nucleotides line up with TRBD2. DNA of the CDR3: TGTGCCAGCAGCTCCCCTAGCGGGCGCGCCCCCTACGAGCAGTACTTC. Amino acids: CASSSPSGRAPYEQYF. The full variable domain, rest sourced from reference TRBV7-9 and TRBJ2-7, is DTGVSQNPRHKITKRGQNVTFRCDPISEHNRLYWYRQTLGQGPEFLTYFQNEAQLEKSRLLSDRFSAERPKGSFSTLEIQRTEQGDSAMYLCASSSPSGRAPYEQYFGPGTRLTVT.